The 30 T cell receptor beta chains below were found in one sample sequenced in a study of prognosis after radiotherapy for stage I lung cancer. Researchers used two-round multiplex PCR to amplify TCR beta CDR3 starting from genomic DNA. Round-one PCR had primers specific to each TRBV and TRBJ gene. From the multiplex PCR reads, TCRdb called clonotypes with MiXCR, one entry per CDR3 protein. Of about 47,000 distinct CDR3 sequences detected, about 37% appear once; the ten largest clones hold 9.2%. Sequences were derived from PBMCs, sampled before or after stereotactic body radiation therapy (not recorded which). The source is a donor of 50 years or more with non-small cell lung cancer.

A word on this clonotype: A far larger clone lies a single base away; this is likely a read error. The chain joins TRBV6-4 to TRBJ2-1; a weak D match, TRBD2 (5 bases). The germline V and J ends were trimmed by 11 bases and 0 bases, with 11 bases remaining between them. Germline V lookup: CDR1 MRHNA, CDR2 SNTAGT. The CDR3 consists of 13 residues. CDR3 DNA: TGTGCCTCCCATCGGGACTCCTACAATGAGCAGTTCTTC. It encodes CASHRDSYNEQFF.

This clonotype was seen ten or more times. The rearrangement uses TRBV19 and TRBJ1-2, with 8 bases aligning to TRBD1. Trimming at V came to 1 base and at J to 4 bases, leaving 8 bases not matched to a gene. Per the germline V gene, CDR1 is LNHDA and CDR2 is SQIVND (reference sequence). CDR3 size: 16 residues. CDR3 nucleotide sequence: TGTGCCAGTAGTATAGGCCTTCGGGACAGGCCCTATGGCTACACCTTC. This translates into CASSIGLRDRPYGYTF.

This clonotype was found many times. The chain links TRBV4-2 to TRBJ2-5; 10 bases are a match to TRBD1. The CDR3 spans 14 residues. Germline CDR1 and CDR2: LGHNA and YNFKEQ. Trimming at V came to 1 base and at J to 4 bases, leaving 0 bases not matched to a gene. The CDR3, as DNA: TGTGCCAGCAGCCAAGGGGACAGGGGAGAGACCCAGTACTTC. The encoded protein is CASSQGDRGETQYF.

This clonotype was seen at least ten times. This rearrangement joins TRBV6-1 to TRBJ2-5, with 8 bases aligning to TRBD2. The CDR3 consists of 15 residues. Germline CDR1 reads MNHNS; CDR2 reads SASEGT. Losses at the gene ends were 8 bases for V and 5 bases for J; bases not matched to a gene: 13. CDR3 protein: CASLREGVLGETQYF. DNA of the CDR3: TGTGCCAGCCTCCGGGAGGGGGTCTTAGGGGAGACCCAGTACTTC.

About this clonotype: A read error is the likely source, as a far larger clone sits one nucleotide away. The chain is built from TRBV20-1 and TRBJ2-4; a possible D gene is TRBD2 (5 bases). This CDR3 is built from 10 residues. The germline V gene has CDR1 DFQATT and CDR2 SNEGSKA (reference sequence). The CDR3 reads CSAEIARGFF. CDR3 DNA sequence: TGCAGTGCCGAAATAGCCCGAGGGTTCTTC.

The chain employs TRBV24-1 and TRBJ2-3; no clear D. Germline loops: CDR1 KGHDR, CDR2 SFDVKD. The V end lost 6 bases, the J end lost 0 bases, and 18 bases lay between the germline ends. The CDR3 runs 17 residues. The CDR3 reads CATSYPLTASSTDTQYF. In DNA form, the CDR3 reads TGTGCCACCAGTTACCCCTTGACGGCATCTAGCACAGATACGCAGTATTTT.

This clonotype has a count of ten or more. The V call is TRBV6-1, the J call TRBJ2-7, with TRBD2 matching over 8 bases. J lost 7 bases, V lost 10 bases, and 15 bases had no gene match. This CDR3 has 14 amino acids. Germline assignment: CDR1 MNHNS and CDR2 SASEGT. CDR3 DNA: TGTGCCACCAAGAGCGGGAGAAATGAAGCGGAGCAGTACTTC. Translated: CATKSGRNEAEQYF.

There are many counts of this clonotype. The V and J genes are TRBV7-2 and TRBJ2-5; 8 bases align to TRBD2. CDR3 length: 16 residues. Looked up from germline, CDR1 is SGHTA and CDR2 is FQGNSA. V shed 1 base and J 2 bases; nucleotides not matched to a gene: 6. CDR3 sequence reads: CASSLVSGGGQETQYF. In DNA form, the CDR3 reads TGTGCCAGCAGCTTAGTTTCGGGAGGGGGGCAAGAGACCCAGTACTTC.

A single count supports this clonotype. The chain employs TRBV5-1 and TRBJ2-2; D is unresolved. The length of the CDR3 is 14 residues. Germline V lookup: CDR1 SGHRS, CDR2 YFSETQ. The ends were cut back, 6 bases at V and 3 bases at J, with 12 bases in the middle. The CDR3 sequence: CASNIGSDTGELFF. In DNA form, the CDR3 reads TGCGCCAGCAACATTGGGTCAGACACCGGGGAGCTGTTTTTT.

Worth noting for this clonotype: This may come from a read error, since a much larger clone is one base off. The chain employs TRBV28 and TRBJ1-5; D uncertain. This CDR3 contains 12 residues. CDR1 and CDR2 from the germline V gene are MDHEN and SYDVKM. In DNA, the CDR3 is TGTTCCAGCAGTAGGCGGGGTCGGCCCCAGCATTTT. Its translation is CSSSRRGRPQHF. Looking up the rest from reference TRBV28 and TRBJ1-5 gives the full variable domain: DVKVTQSSRYLVKRTGEKVFLECVQDMDHENMFWYRQDPGLGLRLIYFSYDVKMKEKGDIPEGYSVSREKKERFSLILESASTNQTSMYLCSSSRRGRPQHFGDGTRLSIL.

By sample fraction, this clonotype is medium-sized. The chain employs TRBV7-2 and TRBJ1-2; D ambiguous. With 1 base removed from V and 4 bases from J, the gap between germline ends came to 4 bases. This CDR3 spans 12 amino acids. Germline V gene data show CDR1 as SGHTA and CDR2 as FQGNSA. For the CDR3, the DNA is TGTGCCAGCAGCTTAGACCTCTATGGCTACACCTTC. This sequence encodes CASSLDLYGYTF. Looking up the rest from reference TRBV7-2 and TRBJ1-2 gives the full variable domain: GAGVSQSPSNKVTEKGKDVELRCDPISGHTALYWYRQSLGQGLEFLIYFQGNSAPDKSGLPSDRFSAERTGGSVSTLTIQRTQQEDSAVYLCASSLDLYGYTFGSGTRLTVV.

This clonotype was detected ten times or more. The gene calls are TRBV14 and TRBJ2-3; 10 bases align to TRBD2. The germline gives CDR1 SGHDN, CDR2 FVKESK. V lost 2 bases, J lost 1 base, and 3 bases stayed unmatched. The CDR3 is 16 residues long. CDR3 protein: CASSQRTSGGTDTQYF. CDR3 coding DNA: TGTGCCAGCAGCCAACGGACTAGCGGAGGCACAGATACGCAGTATTTT.

This clonotype was recorded at least ten times. The V gene is TRBV7-6, the J gene TRBJ1-3; TRBD1 aligns across 7 bases. CDR1 SGHVS and CDR2 FNYEAQ come from the germline V gene. V trimming: 1 base; J trimming: 2 bases; junction bases outside the gene matches: 8. The CDR3 contains 17 residues. The CDR3 DNA reads TGTGCCAGCAGCTTAGATTTTGGAGGGGGCGCTGGAAACACCATATATTTT. Residues: CASSLDFGGGAGNTIYF.

This clonotype was counted at least ten times. This rearrangement joins TRBV30 to TRBJ2-2, with 7 bases that match TRBD2. Germline CDR1 is GTSNPN and CDR2 is SVGIG (reference sequence). The V segment lost 0 bases and the J segment 4 bases; nucleotides outside the gene matches: 5. The CDR3 spans 15 residues. The CDR3 reads CAWSVRGGSTGELFF. The CDR3 DNA sequence: TGTGCCTGGAGTGTACGAGGCGGGAGCACCGGGGAGCTGTTTTTT.

The V gene is TRBV20-1, the J gene TRBJ2-7; 7 bases fit TRBD2. CDR1 and CDR2 (germline): DFQATT, SNEGSKA (reference sequence). The junction had 19 bases not matched to a gene; V was cut back by 4 bases and J by 7 bases. The CDR3 length is 16 residues. The CDR3 sequence is CSAIGRLAALFWEQYF. The CDR3 region has the DNA TGCAGTGCTATAGGTCGGCTAGCGGCCCTATTCTGGGAGCAGTACTTC.

This clonotype came up many times. The rearrangement links TRBV19 to TRBJ1-5, with D perhaps matching TRBD1 (5 bases). The germline V and J ends were trimmed by 3 bases and 7 bases, with 16 bases remaining between them. CDR3 length equals 15 residues. Germline CDR1 is LNHDA and CDR2 is SQIVND (reference sequence). The CDR3 spells CASSISLGEEQPQHF. In DNA form, the CDR3 reads TGTGCCAGTAGTATTTCGCTAGGGGAGGAACAGCCCCAGCATTTT.

The J gene is TRBJ2-5, the V gene TRBV20-1; 8 nucleotides line up with TRBD2. The germline V gene encodes CDR1 DFQATT and CDR2 SNEGSKA (reference sequence). This CDR3 has 14 amino acids. The trim removed 7 bases at V and 5 bases at J, leaving 12 bases unmatched. The CDR3 DNA sequence: TGCAGTGAAAAATCCGGGACTAGTCTGGAGACCCAGTACTTC. Amino acid sequence: CSEKSGTSLETQYF.

Remarks on this clonotype: A single base is all that separates this from a far larger clone, so a read error is likely. The gene calls are TRBV7-9 and TRBJ2-3, with unresolved D. The CDR3 sequence is 12 residues long. CDR1 and CDR2 (germline): SEHNR, FQNEAQ (reference sequence). The CDR3 reads CAISQSTDTQYF. CDR3 sequence (DNA): TGTGCCATCAGCCAAAGCACAGATACGCAGTATTTT.

The rearrangement links TRBV7-2 to TRBJ2-3; TRBD2 agrees at 8 bases. The germline CDR1 and CDR2 sequences are SGHTA and FQGNSA. Losses at the gene ends were 4 bases for V and 4 bases for J; bases not matched to a gene: 7. The CDR3 has 15 amino acids. In DNA, the CDR3 is TGTGCCAGCAGCTCCTCGGGAGGGCCCTCAGATACGCAGTATTTT. It specifies CASSSSGGPSDTQYF. Based on the CDR3 plus reference TRBV7-2 and TRBJ2-3, the full variable domain is GAGVSQSPSNKVTEKGKDVELRCDPISGHTALYWYRQSLGQGLEFLIYFQGNSAPDKSGLPSDRFSAERTGGSVSTLTIQRTQQEDSAVYLCASSSSGGPSDTQYFGPGTRLTVL.

With regard to this clonotype: A much larger clonotype is one base distant, so this may be a read error. J is TRBJ2-5 and V is TRBV2, with 7 bases lining up with TRBD2. Germline V gene lookup returns CDR1 SNHLY and CDR2 FYNNEI. The CDR3 spans 15 residues. This CDR3 reads CASTLGRVSGETKYF. The CDR3 coding sequence is TGTGCCAGCACCTTGGGACGGGTCAGCGGGGAGACCAAGTACTTC.

The chain has TRBV6-2 or TRBV6-3 and TRBJ1-1; possibly TRBD1 for D (5 bases). Germline CDR1 is MNHEY and CDR2 is SVGEGT. The V and J ends lost 2 bases and 1 base respectively, with 17 bases between them. This CDR3 contains 17 residues. This chain's CDR3 is CASSYPPGRGENTEAFF. CDR3 nucleotide sequence: TGTGCCAGCAGTTACCCCCCGGGGAGGGGAGAGAACACTGAAGCTTTCTTT.

This clonotype was recorded many times. This chain uses TRBV5-1 with TRBJ2-7, with D unresolved. The CDR3 sequence is 14 residues long. V was trimmed by 0 bases and J by 4 bases, leaving 11 bases between them. Per germline, CDR1 SGHRS and CDR2 YFSETQ. In DNA form, the CDR3 reads TGCGCCAGCAGCTTGGAACCTGGGCGTTACGAGCAGTACTTC. As protein: CASSLEPGRYEQYF.

This clonotype has at least ten counts. The V call is TRBV11-2, the J call TRBJ2-1; D is possibly TRBD2 (5 bases). The CDR3 totals 14 residues. Trimming pared 3 bases from V and 7 bases from J, leaving 13 bases between. Germline CDR1 SGHAT, CDR2 FQNNGV. The CDR3 region is CASSFETMENEQFF. The CDR3 nucleotides read TGTGCCAGCAGCTTTGAGACTATGGAAAATGAGCAGTTCTTC. Looking up the rest from reference TRBV11-2 and TRBJ2-1 gives the full variable domain: EAGVAQSPRYKIIEKRQSVAFWCNPISGHATLYWYQQILGQGPKLLIQFQNNGVVDDSQLPKDRFSAERLKGVDSTLKIQPAKLEDSAVYLCASSFETMENEQFFGPGTRLTVL.

Ten or more counts support this clonotype. J is TRBJ2-4 and V is TRBV20-1; either TRBD1 or TRBD2 may supply D (5 bases each). The germline gives CDR1 DFQATT, CDR2 SNEGSKA (reference sequence). Trimming stripped 6 bases from V and 8 bases from J, with 23 bases between. The CDR3 covers 15 residues. CDR3 nucleotide sequence: TGCAGTGCCATAGCATCGGGACGGCTGAGTGACATTCAGTACTTC. It translates to CSAIASGRLSDIQYF.

The rearrangement links TRBV2 to TRBJ2-1; the match to TRBD2 covers 11 bases. The V gene end was trimmed by 7 bases and the J gene end by 5 bases; junction bases not matched to a gene: 7. CDR1 is SNHLY and CDR2 is FYNNEI in the germline V gene. This CDR3 has 15 amino acids. CDR3 region: CASTGGLAEDNEQFF. As DNA, the CDR3 is TGTGCCAGCACTGGGGGACTAGCGGAGGACAATGAGCAGTTCTTC.

This clonotype was recorded many times. This sequence joins TRBV20-1 and TRBJ1-6; 8 nucleotides agree with TRBD1. The germline gives CDR1 DFQATT, CDR2 SNEGSKA (reference sequence). The CDR3 sequence is 13 residues long. The V gene end was trimmed by 6 bases and the J gene end by 3 bases; junction bases not matched to a gene: 1. This CDR3 is CSAQGVYNSPLHF. CDR3 bases: TGCAGTGCACAGGGGGTCTATAATTCACCCCTCCACTTT.

The chain combines TRBV24-1 with TRBJ2-7; the D is unclear. Germline V gene data show CDR1 as KGHDR and CDR2 as SFDVKD. V was cut by 4 bases and J by 3 bases, with 3 bases left in between. The CDR3 has 11 amino acids. The CDR3 region is CATSEGYEQYF. DNA of the CDR3: TGTGCCACCAGTGAAGGCTACGAGCAGTACTTC.

V and J are TRBV5-5 and TRBJ2-5, with D possibly being TRBD1 or TRBD2 (5 bases each). The germline V and J ends were trimmed by 5 bases and 5 bases, with 13 bases remaining between them. The CDR3 covers 13 residues. Per the germline V gene, CDR1 is SGHKS and CDR2 is YYEKEE (reference sequence). This CDR3 reads CASRPEGQETQYF. The CDR3 DNA sequence: TGTGCCAGCAGACCTGAGGGGCAGGAGACCCAGTACTTC.

This clonotype was recorded many times. J is TRBJ1-5 and V is TRBV6-1, with a possible D match to TRBD1 (6 bases). The CDR3 covers 17 residues. V was trimmed by 6 bases and J by 0 bases, leaving 18 bases between them. From germline, CDR1 is MNHNS and CDR2 SASEGT. The CDR3 loop reads CASRLVPTGYSNQPQHF. The CDR3 nucleotides read TGTGCCAGCAGGTTAGTGCCCACAGGGTATAGCAATCAGCCCCAGCATTTT.

In its sample, this clonotype was seen many times. This chain connects TRBV5-1 to TRBJ2-2, with 8 bases fitting TRBD1. CDR1 and CDR2 (germline): SGHRS, YFSETQ. With 3 bases clipped from V and 4 bases from J, the junction kept 8 bases outside the gene matches. This CDR3 is built from 16 residues. The CDR3: CASSSTQGAGTGELFF. Written as DNA, the CDR3 is TGCGCCAGCAGCTCGACTCAGGGGGCGGGCACCGGGGAGCTGTTTTTT. Supplemented by reference TRBV5-1 and TRBJ2-2, the full variable domain reads KAGVTQTPRYLIKTRGQQVTLSCSPISGHRSVSWYQQTPGQGLQFLFEYFSETQRNKGNFPGRFSGRQFSNSRSEMNVSTLELGDSALYLCASSSTQGAGTGELFFGEGSRLTVL.